The sequence of this T cell receptor (beta chain) was determined in a study of T-cell reconstitution after alpha-beta-depleted transplantation in children (dated by TCRdb to the mid-2010s). As for the study more broadly: Using TCR repertoire profiling, the study followed T-cell immune reconstitution in a quantitative way in children after TCRalphabeta/CD19-depleted allogeneic hematopoietic cell transplantation.

The library was made by PCR. For sequencing, an Illumina HiSeq 2500 was employed. TCR library preparation used molecular barcoding, with unique molecular identifiers applied to normalize quantification of the TCRbeta repertoire. The public reads were run again by TCRdb, first through fastp at Q25 and then through MiXCR, and only productive beta chains were kept. Rows merge per CDR3 protein into single entries with the most common DNA and genes. In all, the sample holds 490,000 or so distinct CDR3 sequences, and more than 9% of those were seen once. Roughly 2.1% of the sample comes from the top ten. Results the study describes overall, beyond this receptor: In some patients, the high TCRbeta diversity seen at day 60 was put down to recipient T cells and intrathymic progenitors that had survived conditioning. Over subsequent months, a decline in hyperexpanded clone frequencies was noted, and after one year, T-cell counts and TCRbeta diversity were mostly ascribed to newly produced T cells. About two months after transplant, the apparently early recovery of alphabetaT-cell counts reportedly depended on just several hundred clones that had expanded rapidly and came from non-depleted graft cells.

In its sample, this clonotype was seen a few times. Its antigen specificity is not known. No clone much larger than this one lies a single base away; base qualities are absent. CDR1 and CDR2 were assigned from the germline V gene as SGHAT and FQNNGV. The junction carries 26 bases between V and J, which are trimmed by 5 bases and 9 bases respectively. Spanning cysteine to phenylalanine, the CDR3 consists of 16 amino acids. Only CDR3 DNA is held: 48 bases, read in frame from base 1. What this sample's treatment or condition label stands for: allogeneic hematopoietic cell transplantation with graft depleted of TCRalphabeta T cells and CD19 B cells. TCRalphabeta/CD19-depleted allogeneic hematopoietic cell grafts were given to the transplant recipients, all of whom were children.

The rearranged segments are TRBV11-2 and TRBJ2-7; the D gene is perhaps TRBD2, on 6 matching bases. The material was PBMCs, obtained before TCRalphabeta/CD19-depleted stem cell transplant. The origin of this receptor is a child aged 2-15 years with inherited bone marrow failure, due to receive a stem cell transplant. The nucleotides read TGTGCCAGCAGCCTTCGATCCGGGACTGGCACGGTGGGGCAGTACTTC. Translated, this gives CASSLRSGTGTVGQYF.